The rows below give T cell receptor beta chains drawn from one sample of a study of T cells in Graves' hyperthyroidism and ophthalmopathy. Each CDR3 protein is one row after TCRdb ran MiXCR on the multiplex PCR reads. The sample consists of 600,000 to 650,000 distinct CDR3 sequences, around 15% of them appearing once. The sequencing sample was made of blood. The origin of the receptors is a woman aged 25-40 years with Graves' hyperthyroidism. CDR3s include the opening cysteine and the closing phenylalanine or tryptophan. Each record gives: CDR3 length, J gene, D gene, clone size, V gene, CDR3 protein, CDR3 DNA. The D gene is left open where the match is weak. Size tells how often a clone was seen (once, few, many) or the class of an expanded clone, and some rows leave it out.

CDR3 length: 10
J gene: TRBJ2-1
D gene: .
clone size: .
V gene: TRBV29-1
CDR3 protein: CSVKGNEQFF
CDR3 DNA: TGCAGTGTCAAGGGGAATGAGCAGTTCTTC

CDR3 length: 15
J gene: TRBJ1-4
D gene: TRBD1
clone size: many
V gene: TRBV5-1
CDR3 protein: CASSRETGAREKLFF
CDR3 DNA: TGCGCCAGCAGCAGAGAGACAGGGGCGCGTGAAAAACTGTTTTTT

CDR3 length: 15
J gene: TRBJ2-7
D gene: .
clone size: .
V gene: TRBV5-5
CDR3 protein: CASSLIKQRNYEQYF
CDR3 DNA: TGTGCCAGCAGCTTGATTAAACAGCGAAACTACGAGCAGTACTTC

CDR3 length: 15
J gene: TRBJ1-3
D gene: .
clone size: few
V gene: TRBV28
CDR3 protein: CASSWAAYSGNTIYF
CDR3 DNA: TGTGCCAGCAGTTGGGCGGCTTACTCTGGAAACACCATATATTTT

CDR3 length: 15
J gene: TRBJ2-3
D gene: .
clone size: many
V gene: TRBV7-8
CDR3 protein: CASTPFRQSTDTQYF
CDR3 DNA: TGTGCCAGCACCCCATTTAGACAGTCCACAGATACGCAGTATTTT

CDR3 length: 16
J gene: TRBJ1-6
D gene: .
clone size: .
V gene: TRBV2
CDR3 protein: CASNPNRDQLGSPLHF
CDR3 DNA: TGTGCCAGCAACCCAAACAGGGATCAACTAGGGTCACCCCTCCACTTT

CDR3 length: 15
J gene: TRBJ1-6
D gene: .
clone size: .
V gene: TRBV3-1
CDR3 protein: CASSQDSLTNSPLHF
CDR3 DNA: TGTGCCAGCAGCCAAGACTCATTGACCAATTCACCCCTCCACTTT

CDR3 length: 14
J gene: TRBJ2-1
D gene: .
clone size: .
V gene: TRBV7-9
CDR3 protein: CASSPLGRRREQFF
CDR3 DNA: TGTGCCAGCAGCCCCTTGGGGAGGAGGCGGGAGCAGTTCTTC

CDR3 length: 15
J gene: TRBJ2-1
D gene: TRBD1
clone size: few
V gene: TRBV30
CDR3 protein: CACSPGTGGLDEQFF
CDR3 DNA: TGTGCCTGTAGCCCCGGGACAGGGGGCTTGGATGAGCAGTTCTTC

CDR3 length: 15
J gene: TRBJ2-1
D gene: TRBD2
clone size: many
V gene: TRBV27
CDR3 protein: CASSSLGTSVPEQFF
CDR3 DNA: TGTGCCAGCAGTTCCCTAGGGACTAGCGTTCCTGAGCAGTTCTTC

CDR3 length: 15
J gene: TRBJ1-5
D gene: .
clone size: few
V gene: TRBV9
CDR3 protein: CASSVGGARDQPQHF
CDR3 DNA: TGTGCCAGCAGCGTAGGGGGGGCGCGTGATCAGCCCCAGCATTTT

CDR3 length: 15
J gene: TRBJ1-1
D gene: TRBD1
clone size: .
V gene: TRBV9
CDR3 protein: CASSFNTGGRTEAFF
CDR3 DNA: TGTGCCAGCAGCTTTAACACAGGGGGTAGAACTGAAGCTTTCTTT

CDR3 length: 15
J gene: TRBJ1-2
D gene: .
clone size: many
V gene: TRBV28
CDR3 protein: CASSFRQAQSNGYTF
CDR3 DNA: TGTGCCAGCAGTTTTCGGCAGGCCCAATCCAATGGCTACACCTTC

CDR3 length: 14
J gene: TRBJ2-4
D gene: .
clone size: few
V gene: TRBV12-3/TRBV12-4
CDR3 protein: CASALGGLVNIQYF
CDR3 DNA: TGTGCCAGCGCCTTAGGGGGGCTGGTAAACATTCAGTACTTC

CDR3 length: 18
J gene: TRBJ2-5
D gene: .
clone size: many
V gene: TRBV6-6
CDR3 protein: CASSYQFSTGFVQETQYF
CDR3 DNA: TGTGCCAGCAGTTACCAATTCTCGACAGGTTTTGTCCAAGAGACCCAGTACTTC

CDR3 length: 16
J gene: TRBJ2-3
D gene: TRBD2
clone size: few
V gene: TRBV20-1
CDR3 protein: CSAHVLAGVMTDTQYF
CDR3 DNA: TGCAGTGCTCACGTACTAGCGGGAGTTATGACAGATACGCAGTATTTT

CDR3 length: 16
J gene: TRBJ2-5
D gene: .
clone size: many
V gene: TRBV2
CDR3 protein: CASSEASESPWETQYF
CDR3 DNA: TGTGCCAGCAGTGAAGCCTCCGAGAGCCCCTGGGAGACCCAGTACTTC

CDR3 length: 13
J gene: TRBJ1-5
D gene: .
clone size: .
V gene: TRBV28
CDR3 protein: CASSTTVGQPQHF
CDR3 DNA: TGTGCCAGCAGTACGACAGTGGGGCAGCCCCAGCATTTT

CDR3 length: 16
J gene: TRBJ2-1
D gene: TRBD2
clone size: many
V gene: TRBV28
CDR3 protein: CASSLTGGAHYNEQFF
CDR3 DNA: TGTGCCAGCAGTTTAACCGGGGGGGCACATTACAATGAGCAGTTCTTC

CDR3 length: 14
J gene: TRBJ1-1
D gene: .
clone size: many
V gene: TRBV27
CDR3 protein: CASRRDTLNTEAFF
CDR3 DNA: TGTGCCAGCAGAAGGGACACTTTGAACACTGAAGCTTTCTTT

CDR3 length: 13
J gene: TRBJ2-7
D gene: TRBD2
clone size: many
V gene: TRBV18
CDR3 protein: CASSPPGGYEQYF
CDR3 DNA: TGTGCCAGCAGTCCCCCGGGGGGCTACGAGCAGTACTTC

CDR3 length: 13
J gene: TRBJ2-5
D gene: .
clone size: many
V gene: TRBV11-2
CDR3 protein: CASSSFGGETQYF
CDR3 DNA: TGTGCCAGCAGCTCTTTCGGGGGAGAGACCCAGTACTTC

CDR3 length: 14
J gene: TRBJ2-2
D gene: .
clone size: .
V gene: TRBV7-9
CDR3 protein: CASSLVVATGELFF
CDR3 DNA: TGTGCCAGCAGCTTAGTGGTAGCCACTGGGGAGCTGTTTTTT